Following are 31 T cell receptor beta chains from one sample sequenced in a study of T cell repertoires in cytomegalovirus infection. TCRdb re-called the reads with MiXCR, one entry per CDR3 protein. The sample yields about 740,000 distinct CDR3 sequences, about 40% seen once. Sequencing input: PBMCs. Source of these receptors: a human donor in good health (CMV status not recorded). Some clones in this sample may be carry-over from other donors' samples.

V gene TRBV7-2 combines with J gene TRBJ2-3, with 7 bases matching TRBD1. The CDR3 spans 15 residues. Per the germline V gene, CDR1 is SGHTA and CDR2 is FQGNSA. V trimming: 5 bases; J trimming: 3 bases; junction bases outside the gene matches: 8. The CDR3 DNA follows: TGTGCCAGCAGCGCTAGACCGGGACAGACAGATACGCAGTATTTT. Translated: CASSARPGQTDTQYF.

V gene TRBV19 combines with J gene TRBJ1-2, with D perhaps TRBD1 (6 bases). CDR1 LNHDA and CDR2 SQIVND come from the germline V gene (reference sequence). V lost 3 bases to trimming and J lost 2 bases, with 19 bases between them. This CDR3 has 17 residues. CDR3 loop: CASSIGGQQTSNYGYTF. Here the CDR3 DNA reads TGTGCCAGTAGTATTGGGGGGCAGCAGACATCAAACTATGGCTACACCTTC.

The CDR3 loop reads CASSLWPEGYGYTF. CDR3 coding DNA: TGTGCCAGCAGTTTATGGCCCGAAGGATATGGCTACACCTTC. The V and J genes are TRBV28 and TRBJ1-2; D not certain. Trimming removed 0 bases from V and 5 bases from J, with 10 bases in between. There are 14 residues in the CDR3. The germline V gene has CDR1 MDHEN and CDR2 SYDVKM.

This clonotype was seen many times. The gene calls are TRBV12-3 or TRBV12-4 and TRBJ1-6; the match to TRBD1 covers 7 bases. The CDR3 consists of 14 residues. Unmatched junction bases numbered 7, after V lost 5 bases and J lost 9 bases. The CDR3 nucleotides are TGTGCCAGCAGTGCGACAGGGTTCGGTTCACCCCTCCACTTT. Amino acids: CASSATGFGSPLHF.

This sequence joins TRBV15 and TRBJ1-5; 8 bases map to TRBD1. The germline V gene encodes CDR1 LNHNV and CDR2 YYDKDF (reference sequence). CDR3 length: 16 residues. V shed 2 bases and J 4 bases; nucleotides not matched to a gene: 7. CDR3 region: CATSRKTGVGNQPQHF. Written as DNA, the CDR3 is TGTGCCACCAGCAGAAAGACAGGGGTGGGGAATCAGCCCCAGCATTTT.

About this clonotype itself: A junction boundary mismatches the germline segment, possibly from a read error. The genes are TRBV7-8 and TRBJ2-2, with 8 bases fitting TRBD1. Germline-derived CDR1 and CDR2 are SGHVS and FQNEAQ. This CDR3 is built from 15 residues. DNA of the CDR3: TGTACCAGCAGCCCAGGGGGCTTGGGCACCGGGGAGCTGTTTTTT. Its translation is CTSSPGGLGTGELFF.

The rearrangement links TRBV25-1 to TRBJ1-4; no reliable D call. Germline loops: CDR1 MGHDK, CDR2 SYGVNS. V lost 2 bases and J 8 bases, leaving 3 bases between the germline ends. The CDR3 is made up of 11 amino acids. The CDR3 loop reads CASSEQEKLFF. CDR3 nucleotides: TGTGCCAGCAGTGAACAGGAAAAACTGTTTTTT.

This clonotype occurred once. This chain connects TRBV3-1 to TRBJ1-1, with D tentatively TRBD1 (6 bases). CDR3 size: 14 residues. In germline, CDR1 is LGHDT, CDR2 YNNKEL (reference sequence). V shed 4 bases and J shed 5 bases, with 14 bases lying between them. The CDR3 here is CASSPGGGWTEAFF. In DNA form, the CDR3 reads TGTGCCAGCAGCCCTGGGGGGGGCTGGACTGAAGCTTTCTTT.

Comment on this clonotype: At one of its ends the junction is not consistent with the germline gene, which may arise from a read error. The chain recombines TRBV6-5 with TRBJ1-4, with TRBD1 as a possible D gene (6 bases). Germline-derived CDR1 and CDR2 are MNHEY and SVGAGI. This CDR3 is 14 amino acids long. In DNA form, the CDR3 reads TGTGCCAGCCCACACAGGGTCCAGAATGGAAAACTGTTTTTT. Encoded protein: CASPHRVQNGKLFF.

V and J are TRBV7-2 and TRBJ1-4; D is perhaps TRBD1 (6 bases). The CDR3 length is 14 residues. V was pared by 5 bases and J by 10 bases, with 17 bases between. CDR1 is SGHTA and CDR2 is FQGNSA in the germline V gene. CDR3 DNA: TGTGCCAGCAGCCCGTCGAGGGGGGGAGGAAAACTGTTTTTT. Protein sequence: CASSPSRGGGKLFF.

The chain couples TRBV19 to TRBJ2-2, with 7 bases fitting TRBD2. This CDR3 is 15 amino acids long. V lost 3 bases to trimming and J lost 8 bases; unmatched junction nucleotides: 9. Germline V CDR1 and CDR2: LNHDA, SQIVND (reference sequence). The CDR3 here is CASSIFAGVVGELFF. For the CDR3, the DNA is TGTGCCAGTAGTATTTTTGCGGGAGTCGTAGGGGAGCTGTTTTTT.

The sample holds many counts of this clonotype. CDR3 nucleotide sequence: TGTGCCAGCACGAGACAGGGGGGCACTGAAGCTTTCTTT. Translation: CASTRQGGTEAFF. The genes are TRBV28 and TRBJ1-1; 9 bases match TRBD1. Germline CDR1 and CDR2: MDHEN and SYDVKM. The J segment lost 4 bases and the V segment lost 7 bases, leaving 4 bases of the junction unmatched. There are 13 residues in the CDR3.

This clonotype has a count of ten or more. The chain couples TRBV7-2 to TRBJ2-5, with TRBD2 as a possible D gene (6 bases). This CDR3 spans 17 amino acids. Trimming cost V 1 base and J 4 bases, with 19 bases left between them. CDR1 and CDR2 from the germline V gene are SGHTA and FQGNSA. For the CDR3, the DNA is TGTGCCAGCAGCTTAGTAGGAGGAGGGCGGTTGGGAGAGACCCAGTACTTC. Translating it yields CASSLVGGGRLGETQYF.

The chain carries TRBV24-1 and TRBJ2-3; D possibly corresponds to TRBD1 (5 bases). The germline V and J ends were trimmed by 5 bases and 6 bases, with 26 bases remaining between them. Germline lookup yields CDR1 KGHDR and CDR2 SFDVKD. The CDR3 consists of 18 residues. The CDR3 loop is CATSGFSPDTRGRDTQYF. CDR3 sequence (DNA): TGTGCCACCAGTGGTTTTTCCCCGGACACAAGGGGAAGGGATACGCAGTATTTT.

CDR3 in DNA: TGTGCCAGCAGGGGACAGGTCGTTGGGGCCAACGTCCTGACTTTC. This gives the protein CASRGQVVGANVLTF. The chain employs TRBV28 and TRBJ2-6; 8 bases align to TRBD1. CDR3 length: 15 amino acids. V shed 6 bases, J shed 3 bases, and the junction held 4 bases outside the gene matches. CDR1 and CDR2 (germline): MDHEN, SYDVKM. The full variable domain, in which reference TRBV28 and TRBJ2-6 provide the parts outside the CDR3, is DVKVTQSSRYLVKRTGEKVFLECVQDMDHENMFWYRQDPGLGLRLIYFSYDVKMKEKGDIPEGYSVSREKKERFSLILESASTNQTSMYLCASRGQVVGANVLTFGAGSRLTVL.

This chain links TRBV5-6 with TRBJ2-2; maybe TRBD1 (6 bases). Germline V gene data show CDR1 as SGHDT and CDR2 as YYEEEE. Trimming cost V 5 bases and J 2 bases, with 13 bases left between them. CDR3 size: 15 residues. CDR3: CASRQTGHNTGELFF. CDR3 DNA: TGTGCCAGCAGACAAACGGGACACAACACCGGGGAGCTGTTTTTT.

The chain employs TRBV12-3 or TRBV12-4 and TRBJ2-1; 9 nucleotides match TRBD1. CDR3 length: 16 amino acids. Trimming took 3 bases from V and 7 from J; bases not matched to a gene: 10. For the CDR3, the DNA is TGTGCCAGCAGTTTGTTAGGGGACAGGGTCAGGAATGAGCAGTTCTTC. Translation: CASSLLGDRVRNEQFF.

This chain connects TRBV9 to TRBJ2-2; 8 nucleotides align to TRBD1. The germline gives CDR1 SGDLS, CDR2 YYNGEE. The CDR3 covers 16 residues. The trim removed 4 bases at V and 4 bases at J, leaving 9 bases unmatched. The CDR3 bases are TGTGCCAGCAGCCCGGCAGGGGGCCGTATCACCGGGGAGCTGTTTTTT. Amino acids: CASSPAGGRITGELFF.

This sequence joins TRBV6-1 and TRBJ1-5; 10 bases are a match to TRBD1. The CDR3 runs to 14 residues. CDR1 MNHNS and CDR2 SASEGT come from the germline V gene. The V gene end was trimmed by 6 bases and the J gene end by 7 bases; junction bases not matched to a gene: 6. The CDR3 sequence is CASRKTGGEQPQHF. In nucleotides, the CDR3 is TGTGCCAGCAGGAAGACAGGGGGCGAGCAGCCCCAGCATTTT.

This chain's CDR3 is CASSLTQRHEQYF. DNA of the CDR3: TGTGCCAGCAGCTTAACCCAACGCCACGAGCAGTACTTC. V is TRBV7-2 and J is TRBJ2-7; D is uncertain. Trimming took 2 bases from V and 5 from J, leaving 10 bases between them. CDR3 length equals 13 residues. Germline-derived CDR1 and CDR2 are SGHTA and FQGNSA.

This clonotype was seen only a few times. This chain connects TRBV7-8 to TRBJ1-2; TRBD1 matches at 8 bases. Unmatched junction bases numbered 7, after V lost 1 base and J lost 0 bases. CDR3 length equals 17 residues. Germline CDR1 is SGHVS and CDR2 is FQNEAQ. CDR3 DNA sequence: TGTGCCAGCAGCTTAGGGGCAGGGGGCTTCGCTAACTATGGCTACACCTTC. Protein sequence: CASSLGAGGFANYGYTF.

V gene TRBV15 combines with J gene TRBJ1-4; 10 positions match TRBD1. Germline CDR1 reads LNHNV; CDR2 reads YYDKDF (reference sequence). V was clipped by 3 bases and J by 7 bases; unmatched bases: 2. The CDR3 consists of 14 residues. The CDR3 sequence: CATSSGTGAEKLFF. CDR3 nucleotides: TGTGCCACCAGCAGCGGGACAGGGGCTGAAAAACTGTTTTTT. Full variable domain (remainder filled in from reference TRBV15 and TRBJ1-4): DAMVIQNPRYQVTQFGKPVTLSCSQTLNHNVMYWYQQKSSQAPKLLFHYYDKDFNNEADTPDNFQSRRPNTSFCFLDIRSPGLGDTAMYLCATSSGTGAEKLFFGSGTQLSVL.

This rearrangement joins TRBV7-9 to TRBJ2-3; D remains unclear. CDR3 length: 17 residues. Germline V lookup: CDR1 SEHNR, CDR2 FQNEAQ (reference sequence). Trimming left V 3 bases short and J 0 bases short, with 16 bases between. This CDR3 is CASSLYPERESTDTQYF. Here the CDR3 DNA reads TGTGCCAGCAGCTTGTACCCGGAAAGGGAAAGCACAGATACGCAGTATTTT.

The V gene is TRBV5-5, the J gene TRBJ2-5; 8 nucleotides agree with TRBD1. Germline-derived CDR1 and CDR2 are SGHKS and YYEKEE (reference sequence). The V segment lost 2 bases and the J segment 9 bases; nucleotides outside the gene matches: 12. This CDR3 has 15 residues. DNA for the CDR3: TGTGCCAGCAGCTTCGGCGGACAGGGTGGTTTGGCCCAGTACTTC. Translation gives CASSFGGQGGLAQYF. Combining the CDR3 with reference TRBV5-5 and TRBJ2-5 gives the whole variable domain DAGVTQSPTHLIKTRGQQVTLRCSPISGHKSVSWYQQVLGQGPQFIFQYYEKEERGRGNFPDRFSARQFPNYSSELNVNALLLGDSALYLCASSFGGQGGLAQYFGPGTRLLVL.

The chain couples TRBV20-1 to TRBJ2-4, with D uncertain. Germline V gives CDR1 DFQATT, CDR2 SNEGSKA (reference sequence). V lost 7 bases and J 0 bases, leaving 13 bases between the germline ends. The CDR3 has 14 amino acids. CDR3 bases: TGCAGTGTTGGAACAAGGCTAGCCAAAAACATTCAGTACTTC. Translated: CSVGTRLAKNIQYF.

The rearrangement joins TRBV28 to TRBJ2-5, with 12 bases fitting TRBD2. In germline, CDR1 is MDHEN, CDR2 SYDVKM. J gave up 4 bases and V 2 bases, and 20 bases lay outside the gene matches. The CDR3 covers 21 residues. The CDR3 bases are TGTGCCAGCAGTTTAAGCCTAGCGGGAGGGCCTGCGAGGGGAGAGAGAGAGACCCAGTACTTC. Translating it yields CASSLSLAGGPARGERETQYF. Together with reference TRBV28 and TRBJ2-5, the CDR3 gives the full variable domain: DVKVTQSSRYLVKRTGEKVFLECVQDMDHENMFWYRQDPGLGLRLIYFSYDVKMKEKGDIPEGYSVSREKKERFSLILESASTNQTSMYLCASSLSLAGGPARGERETQYFGPGTRLLVL.

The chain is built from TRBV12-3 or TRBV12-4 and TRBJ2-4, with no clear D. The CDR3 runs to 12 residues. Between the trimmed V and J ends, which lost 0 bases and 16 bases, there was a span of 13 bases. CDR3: CASSLARSPVYF. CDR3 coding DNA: TGTGCCAGCAGTTTAGCGCGCAGTCCCGTTTACTTC.

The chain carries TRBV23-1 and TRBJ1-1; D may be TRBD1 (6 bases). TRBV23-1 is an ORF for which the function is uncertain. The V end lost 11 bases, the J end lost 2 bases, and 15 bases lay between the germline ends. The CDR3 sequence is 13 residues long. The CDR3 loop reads CALWWGRNTEAFF. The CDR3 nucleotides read TGCGCCCTTTGGTGGGGGCGAAACACTGAAGCTTTCTTT.

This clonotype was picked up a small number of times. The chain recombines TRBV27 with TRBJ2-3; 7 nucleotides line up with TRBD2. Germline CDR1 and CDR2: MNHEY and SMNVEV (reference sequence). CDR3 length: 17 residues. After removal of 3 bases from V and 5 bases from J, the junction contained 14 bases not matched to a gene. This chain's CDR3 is CASSFLQLAPGGDTQYF. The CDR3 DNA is TGTGCCAGCAGTTTCCTTCAACTAGCGCCGGGGGGAGATACGCAGTATTTT.

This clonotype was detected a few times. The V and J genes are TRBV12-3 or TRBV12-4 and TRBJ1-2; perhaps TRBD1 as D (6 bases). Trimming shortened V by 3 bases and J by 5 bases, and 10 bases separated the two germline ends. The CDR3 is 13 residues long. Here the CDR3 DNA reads TGTGCCAGCAGTTTGGACAGCGTTTATGGCTACACCTTC. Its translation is CASSLDSVYGYTF.

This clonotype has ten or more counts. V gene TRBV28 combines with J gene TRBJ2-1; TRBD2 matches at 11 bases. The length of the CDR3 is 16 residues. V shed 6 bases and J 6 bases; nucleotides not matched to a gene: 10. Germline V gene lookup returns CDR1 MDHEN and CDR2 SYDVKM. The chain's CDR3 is CASRTIAGGQFNEQFF. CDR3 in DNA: TGTGCCAGCAGAACTATAGCGGGAGGGCAATTCAATGAGCAGTTCTTC.